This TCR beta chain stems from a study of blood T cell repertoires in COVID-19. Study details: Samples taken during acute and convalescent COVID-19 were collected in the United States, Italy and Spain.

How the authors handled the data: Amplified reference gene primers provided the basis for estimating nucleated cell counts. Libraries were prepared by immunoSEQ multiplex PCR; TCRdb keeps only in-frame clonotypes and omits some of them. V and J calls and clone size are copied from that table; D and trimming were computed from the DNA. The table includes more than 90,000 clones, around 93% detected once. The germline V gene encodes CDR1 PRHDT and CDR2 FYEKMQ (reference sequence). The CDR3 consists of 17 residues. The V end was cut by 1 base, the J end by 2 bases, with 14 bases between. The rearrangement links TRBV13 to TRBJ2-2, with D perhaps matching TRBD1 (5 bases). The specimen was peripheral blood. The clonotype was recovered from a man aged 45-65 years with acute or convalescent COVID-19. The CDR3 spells CASSLEGPGRNTGELFF. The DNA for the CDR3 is TGTGCCAGCAGCTTAGAAGGCCCAGGGCGCAACACCGGGGAGCTGTTTTTT.